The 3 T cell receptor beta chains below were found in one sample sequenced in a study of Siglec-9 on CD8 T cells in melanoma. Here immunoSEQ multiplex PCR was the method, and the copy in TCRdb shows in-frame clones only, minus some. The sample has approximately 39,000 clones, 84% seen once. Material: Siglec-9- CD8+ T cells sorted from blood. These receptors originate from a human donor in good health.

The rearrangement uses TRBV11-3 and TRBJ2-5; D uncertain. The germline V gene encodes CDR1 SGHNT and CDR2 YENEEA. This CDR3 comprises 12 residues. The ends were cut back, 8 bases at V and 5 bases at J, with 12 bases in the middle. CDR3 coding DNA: TGTGCCAGCGGTTTACCAAGGGAGACCCAGTACTTC. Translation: CASGLPRETQYF.

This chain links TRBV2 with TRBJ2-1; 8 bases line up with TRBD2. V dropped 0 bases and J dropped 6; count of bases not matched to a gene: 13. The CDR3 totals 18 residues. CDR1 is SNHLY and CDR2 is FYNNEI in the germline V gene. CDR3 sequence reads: CASSEARYQRERVNEQFF. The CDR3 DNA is TGTGCCAGCAGTGAAGCGCGGTATCAGCGGGAGAGGGTCAATGAGCAGTTCTTC.

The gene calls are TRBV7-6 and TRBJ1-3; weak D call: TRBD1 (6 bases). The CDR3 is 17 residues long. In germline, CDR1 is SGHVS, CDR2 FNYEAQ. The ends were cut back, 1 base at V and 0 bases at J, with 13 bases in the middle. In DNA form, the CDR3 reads TGTGCCAGCAGCTTAGGGAAAAGGGGGTTCTCTGGAAACACCATATATTTT. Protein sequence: CASSLGKRGFSGNTIYF. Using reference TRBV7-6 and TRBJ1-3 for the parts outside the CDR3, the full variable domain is GAGVSQSPRYKVTKRGQDVALRCDPISGHVSLYWYRQALGQGPEFLTYFNYEAQQDKSGLPNDRFSAERPEGSISTLTIQRTEQRDSAMYRCASSLGKRGFSGNTIYFGEGSWLTVV.